Below, one T cell receptor (beta chain) is given with its context. This entry comes from a study of blood T cell repertoires in COVID-19. About the study: From the United States, Italy and Spain came samples of acute and convalescent COVID-19. PBMCs, B-cell-depleted T cells, or T cells were the source of the cDNA or gDNA that made up the material.

J was trimmed by 1 base and V by 3 bases; bases with no gene match: 4. From germline, CDR1 is SGDLS and CDR2 YYNGEE. This CDR3 region has 15 residues. In the authors' methods: Estimation of nucleated cell counts was performed using reference gene primer amplification. Assay used: immunoSEQ multiplex PCR; TCRdb lists only in-frame clones, some missing. V and J calls and clone size follow that table, whereas D and trimming were derived from the DNA. The sample records over 350,000 clones, around 89% being singletons. The receptor's source is a woman aged 30 to 39 with acute or convalescent COVID-19. The material sequenced was peripheral blood. The genes are TRBV9 and TRBJ2-5, with 9 bases that match TRBD2. CDR3 bases: TGTGCCAGCAGCGGGGCGGGGGGGCCCCAAGAGACCCAGTACTTC. This encodes CASSGAGGPQETQYF.